The 29 T cell receptor beta chains presented below share a single source sample, sequenced in a study of blood T cell repertoires in COVID-19. TCRdb's copy holds only in-frame clones and misses some; the assay was immunoSEQ multiplex PCR. This table has about 670,000 clones, around 89% appearing once. The specimen sequenced was peripheral blood. The receptors here all came from a young woman with acute or convalescent COVID-19.

In this sample, this clone turned up once. The V call is TRBV30, the J call TRBJ1-3, with D unclear. Germline V gene sequence: CDR1 GTSNPN, CDR2 SVGIG (reference sequence). Trimming cost V 4 bases and J 8 bases, with 9 bases left between them. There are 11 residues in the CDR3. CDR3 region: CAWTYGDTIYF. The CDR3 bases are TGTGCCTGGACCTACGGGGACACCATATATTTT.

The chain joins TRBV29-1 to TRBJ2-7; D not certain. Germline CDR1 and CDR2: SQVTM and ANQGSEA. The CDR3 covers 11 residues. Trimming removed 1 base at V and 5 bases at J, with 6 bases between. The CDR3 here is CSVEARNEQYF. Here the CDR3 DNA reads TGCAGCGTTGAAGCCAGGAACGAGCAGTACTTC.

The rearrangement links TRBV19 to TRBJ1-5; the match to TRBD1 covers 8 bases. Germline CDR1 reads LNHDA; CDR2 reads SQIVND (reference sequence). V shed 7 bases, J shed 7 bases, and the junction held 6 bases outside the gene matches. This CDR3 comprises 13 residues. This CDR3 reads CASIGGQGQPQHF. In DNA form, the CDR3 reads TGTGCCAGTATCGGAGGACAGGGACAGCCCCAGCATTTT.

The chain combines TRBV12-3 or TRBV12-4 with TRBJ2-1; 7 nucleotides align to TRBD2. The CDR3 is 13 residues long. With 7 bases clipped from V and 4 bases from J, the junction kept 4 bases outside the gene matches. The CDR3 DNA follows: TGTGCCAGCACGCTAGCGGAGTACAATGAGCAGTTCTTC. Translation gives CASTLAEYNEQFF.

This sequence joins TRBV29-1 and TRBJ1-1; 9 positions agree with TRBD1. Germline loops: CDR1 SQVTM, CDR2 ANQGSEA. J was trimmed by 11 bases and V by 8 bases; bases with no gene match: 12. This CDR3 contains 12 residues. Here the CDR3 reads CSHRGQGASAFF. CDR3 DNA: TGCAGCCACAGGGGGCAGGGGGCCAGCGCTTTCTTT.

The chain carries TRBV7-9 and TRBJ2-7; 10 bases align to TRBD2. The V gene end was trimmed by 5 bases and the J gene end by 7 bases; junction bases not matched to a gene: 8. Germline assignment: CDR1 SEHNR and CDR2 FQNEAQ (reference sequence). This CDR3 has 14 residues. The CDR3 sequence is CASSPHSGGEEQYF. CDR3 DNA sequence: TGTGCCAGCAGCCCACACAGCGGGGGGGAGGAGCAGTACTTC.

This rearrangement joins TRBV7-9 to TRBJ2-2; perhaps TRBD1 as D (6 bases). CDR3 length: 15 amino acids. Between the trimmed V and J ends, which lost 7 bases and 2 bases, there was a span of 14 bases. Germline assignment: CDR1 SEHNR and CDR2 FQNEAQ (reference sequence). CDR3 in amino acids: CASTLLQGNTGELFF. CDR3 bases: TGTGCCAGCACCCTTCTACAGGGTAACACCGGGGAGCTGTTTTTT.

The chain combines TRBV7-2 with TRBJ1-1; D gene ambiguous. This CDR3 region has 13 residues. The V gene's germline CDR1 is SGHTA and CDR2 FQGNSA. V gave up 1 base and J gave up 2 bases, with 5 bases separating them. The CDR3 spells CASSLEPNTEAFF. The DNA of the CDR3 is TGTGCCAGCAGCTTAGAGCCAAACACTGAAGCTTTCTTT.

The chain links TRBV6-5 to TRBJ1-1; TRBD1 matches 8 bases. Per the germline V gene, CDR1 is MNHEY and CDR2 is SVGAGI. The CDR3 is 14 amino acids. The trim removed 6 bases at V and 5 bases at J, leaving 8 bases unmatched. In DNA, the CDR3 is TGTGCCAGCAGCAGGGACAGGATAGGAACTGAAGCTTTCTTT. This translates into CASSRDRIGTEAFF.

The gene calls are TRBV6-6 and TRBJ1-4; 8 bases fit TRBD1. Trimming cost V 4 bases and J 8 bases; bases outside gene matches: 9. The CDR3 has 15 residues. Germline assignment: CDR1 MNHNY and CDR2 SVGAGI (reference sequence). CDR3 sequence reads: CASSWTGIRWEKLFF. In DNA form, the CDR3 reads TGTGCCAGCAGTTGGACAGGGATTCGATGGGAAAAACTGTTTTTT.

This clone was detected only once. The V gene is TRBV6-5, the J gene TRBJ1-1; D unclear. The V gene lost 2 bases and the J gene lost 4 bases, with 17 bases spanning the gap. The germline V gene encodes CDR1 MNHEY and CDR2 SVGAGI. The CDR3 is made up of 16 amino acids. In DNA, the CDR3 is TGTGCCAGCAGTTACCTGATCGGGGTGACCGGCACTGAAGCTTTCTTT. This encodes CASSYLIGVTGTEAFF.

Concerning this clone itself: Relative to the germline gene, one junction end is altered; a read error may explain this. The chain recombines TRBV4-1 with TRBJ2-5; TRBD2 might be the D (5 bases). The CDR3 covers 17 residues. Germline V gene sequence: CDR1 MGHRA, CDR2 YSYEKL. CDR3 coding DNA: TGCGCCAGCAGTCAAGGATATGGACTCCTTAACCAAGAGACCCAGTACTTC. Protein: CASSQGYGLLNQETQYF.

The V call is TRBV5-1, the J call TRBJ2-3; 7 bases are shared with TRBD1. The CDR3 covers 14 residues. Germline V gene sequence: CDR1 SGHRS, CDR2 YFSETQ. J lost 1 base, V lost 2 bases, and 1 base had no gene match. The CDR3 DNA is TGCGCCAGCAGCTTCGGGACAGGCACAGATACGCAGTATTTT. It is translated as CASSFGTGTDTQYF.

This chain links TRBV19 with TRBJ2-7; TRBD2 matches 11 bases. The germline gives CDR1 LNHDA, CDR2 SQIVND (reference sequence). V was pared by 4 bases and J by 4 bases, with 3 bases of the junction left unmatched. The CDR3 totals 14 residues. The CDR3 loop is CASSTTSGGYEQYF. In nucleotides, the CDR3 is TGTGCCAGTAGTACAACTAGCGGGGGATACGAGCAGTACTTC.

This chain connects TRBV5-1 to TRBJ2-5; 9 bases are shared with TRBD1. Per germline, CDR1 SGHRS and CDR2 YFSETQ. CDR3 size: 17 residues. V lost 4 bases and J lost 2; bases outside the gene matches: 12. The DNA for the CDR3 is TGCGCCAGCAGCCTAGATTTGGACAGGGGAGGACAAGAGACCCAGTACTTC. Translated: CASSLDLDRGGQETQYF.

The V and J genes are TRBV21-1 and TRBJ2-5; the table gives TRBD2 as D, unverified against the DNA. TRBV21-1 is labeled a pseudogene. The CDR3 runs 13 residues. The CDR3 loop reads CASSAGMGGTQYF. CDR3 bases: TGTGCCAGCAGCGCCGGAATGGGGGGGACCCAGTACTTC.

The sample holds one count of this clone. The chain is built from TRBV15 and TRBJ1-2; 7 positions agree with TRBD1. The length of the CDR3 is 14 residues. Germline CDR1 reads LNHNV; CDR2 reads YYDKDF (reference sequence). The V gene end was trimmed by 0 bases and the J gene end by 5 bases; junction bases not matched to a gene: 3. This CDR3 reads CATSRDPQGYGYTF. The CDR3 nucleotides are TGTGCCACCAGCAGAGATCCACAGGGGTATGGCTACACCTTC.

V usage is TRBV11-2 and J usage is TRBJ2-7, with 7 bases aligning to TRBD1. The germline V gene encodes CDR1 SGHAT and CDR2 FQNNGV. The CDR3 is made up of 13 amino acids. V was clipped by 5 bases and J by 5 bases; unmatched bases: 6. The CDR3 coding sequence is TGTGCCAGCAGCACCCAGGGGGTGGACGAGCAGTACTTC. Amino acids: CASSTQGVDEQYF.

The chain couples TRBV7-9 to TRBJ1-6, with a weak D call TRBD1 (5 bases). The CDR3 has 17 amino acids. Trimming removed 5 bases from V and 2 bases from J, with 16 bases in between. Germline CDR1 and CDR2: SEHNR and FQNEAQ (reference sequence). The CDR3 coding sequence is TGTGCCAGCAGCCCCACCGGGGGTGGGGCCTATAATTCACCCCTCCACTTT. It translates to CASSPTGGGAYNSPLHF.

The chain recombines TRBV7-5 with TRBJ1-2; the table names TRBD1, a call not compared with the DNA. TRBV7-5 is a pseudogene segment. The CDR3 loop spans 16 amino acids. Here the CDR3 reads CARSLVWNPAGVGYTF. The CDR3 nucleotides are TGTGCCAGAAGCTTAGTATGGAACCCTGCAGGCGTTGGCTACACCTTC.

The chain couples TRBV10-1 to TRBJ1-5, with TRBD1 as a possible D gene (6 bases). Germline values: CDR1 WNHNN, CDR2 SYGVQD (reference sequence). This CDR3 has 12 residues. Trimming took 10 bases from V and 6 from J, leaving 13 bases between them. In DNA, the CDR3 is TGCGCCACTAACAGGGTTGTTCAGCCCCAGCATTTT. This translates into CATNRVVQPQHF.

V usage is TRBV6-1 and J usage is TRBJ2-7; 7 bases align to TRBD1. From germline, CDR1 is MNHNS and CDR2 SASEGT. The CDR3 is 16 amino acids. V trimming: 1 base; J trimming: 0 bases; junction bases outside the gene matches: 6. The CDR3 nucleotides are TGTGCCAGCAGTGAAGACCTGGGGACAGCCTCCTACGAGCAGTACTTC. Translated: CASSEDLGTASYEQYF.

The V call is TRBV3-1 (or the pseudogene TRBV3-2), the J call TRBJ2-7; unclear D gene. CDR3 size: 15 residues. V was shortened by 1 base and J by 2 bases, with 12 bases between the two germline ends. CDR1 is LGHDT, CDR2 YNNKEL, per germline (reference sequence). The CDR3 protein is CASSQGRPATYEQYF. For the CDR3, the DNA is TGTGCCAGCAGCCAAGGGCGGCCAGCGACCTACGAGCAGTACTTC.

V is TRBV6-5 and J is TRBJ2-7; tentatively, D is TRBD1 (6 bases). The length of the CDR3 is 14 residues. V was clipped by 4 bases and J by 3 bases, with 13 bases between them. Germline lookup yields CDR1 MNHEY and CDR2 SVGAGI. Written as DNA, the CDR3 is TGTGCCAGCAGTTTACAGACAGGAAACTACGAGCAGTACTTC. Its translation: CASSLQTGNYEQYF.

CDR3: CASSDHSGSTEAFF. The CDR3 DNA reads as TGTGCCAGCAGCGACCACTCAGGCAGTACTGAAGCTTTCTTT. This chain links TRBV9 with TRBJ1-1, with D unresolved. The CDR3 covers 14 residues. With 3 bases removed from V and 5 bases from J, the gap between germline ends came to 14 bases. CDR1 is SGDLS and CDR2 is YYNGEE in the germline V gene.

The chain links TRBV6-4 to TRBJ2-4; D may be TRBD1 (6 bases). Germline lookup yields CDR1 MRHNA and CDR2 SNTAGT. V was pared by 10 bases and J by 0 bases, with 22 bases between. This CDR3 is built from 17 residues. The CDR3 coding sequence is TGTGCCACCCCGCCGACGGACAGTGCGGGAGCCAAAAACATTCAGTACTTC. Amino acids: CATPPTDSAGAKNIQYF.

This clone appeared a single time. The chain is built from TRBV4-1 and TRBJ1-3, with a possible D match to TRBD1 (5 bases). Trimming took off 3 bases at V and 0 bases at J, with 15 bases between the two ends. Germline V gives CDR1 MGHRA, CDR2 YSYEKL. This CDR3 has 17 residues. Written as DNA, the CDR3 is TGCGCCAGCAGCCAGGGGGGTGGGGTCTCCTCTGGAAACACCATATATTTT. This gives the protein CASSQGGGVSSGNTIYF.

This clone was counted a few times. The chain carries TRBV9 and TRBJ2-1; TRBD1 might be the D (6 bases). From germline, CDR1 is SGDLS and CDR2 YYNGEE. The ends were cut back, 4 bases at V and 9 bases at J, with 17 bases in the middle. The CDR3 is 14 residues long. DNA for the CDR3: TGTGCCAGCAGCCCCCCCGTCGAGACAGGTGAGCAGTTCTTC. It is translated as CASSPPVETGEQFF.

A note on this clone: The identical CDR3 is also encoded by other nucleotide sequences in the sample. This sequence joins TRBV5-8 and TRBJ1-5; D might be TRBD1 (6 bases). CDR3 length equals 15 residues. Trimming took 2 bases from V and 0 from J, leaving 9 bases between them. The germline gives CDR1 SGHTS, CDR2 YDEGEE. This CDR3 is CASSLGQYSNQPQHF. The CDR3 nucleotides are TGTGCCAGCAGCTTAGGACAGTATAGCAATCAGCCCCAGCATTTT.